The subject of this entry is one TCR beta chain. Its antigen is still unknown. The data originate from a study of beta chain features in type 1 diabetes. Study-level information: There was similarity between patients and healthy donors in age, gender and cell yields. Findings of the study overall: Shorter TCRB CDR3s, moderately but significantly so, were found in Type 1 diabetes patients in all four CD4+ subsets.

The CDR3 is 15 residues long. J lost 6 bases, V lost 4 bases, and 3 bases had no gene match. The germline CDR1 and CDR2 sequences are SGHTA and FQGNSA. Every donor provided one heparinised blood draw, which averaged about 110 mL. The whole isolated RNA underwent reverse transcription, so sequencing captured expressed TCRB transcripts. Profiled with immunoSEQ multiplex PCR; TCRdb holds only in-frame clones, not every one. The table shows 600,000 to 700,000 clones, with roughly 12% occurring only once. Input material: naive CD4+ T cells from blood. This sequence originates from a young man with type 1 diabetes. The genes are TRBV7-2 and TRBJ1-6, with 10 bases matching TRBD1. The CDR3 coding sequence is TGTGCCAGCAGCTCTGGGACAGGGGTTAATTCACCCCTCCACTTT. This codes for CASSSGTGVNSPLHF.